The clone carrying this T cell receptor beta chain came up many times. These data belong to a study of CD8 T cells in ankylosing spondylitis. There are 11 residues in the CDR3. V was pared by 7 bases and J by 5 bases, with 8 bases between. TCRdb analysed the 5' RACE reads with MiXCR anew, one entry per CDR3 protein. The sample holds 250,000 to 400,000 distinct CDR3 sequences, around a tenth seen once. The chain has TRBV12-3 or TRBV12-4 and TRBJ1-1; D not resolved. The TCR comes from a female donor with ankylosing spondylitis or in good health (not recorded which). Sequenced: blood, either unsorted or a sorted T cell fraction (not recorded which). The CDR3 protein is CASTAGTEAFF. CDR3 nucleotide sequence: TGTGCCAGCACCGCGGGGACTGAAGCTTTCTTT.